The clone carrying this TCR beta chain was seen only a few times. The source of the sample is a study of blood T cell repertoires in COVID-19. Within 2 weeks before study entry, exposed participants met a COVID-19 case. Per the original data handling: Amplifying reference gene primers gave estimates of nucleated cell counts. Sequencing was performed with immunoSEQ multiplex PCR; in TCRdb, only in-frame clones are kept and a portion is missing. The V and J calls and clone size were taken over from that table, and D and trimming were inferred from the DNA. This table holds 350,000 to 450,000 clones, around nine tenths found once. Germline CDR1 is SGHVS and CDR2 is FQNEAQ. CDR3 size: 17 residues. Trimming pared 1 base from V and 0 bases from J, leaving 10 bases between.

Sequences were obtained from PBMCs or T cells enriched from blood (not recorded which). This sequence joins TRBV7-8 and TRBJ1-6; D gene ambiguous. This sequence originates from a young woman who had been exposed to COVID-19. In DNA form, the CDR3 reads TGTGCCAGCAGCTTAGTTACGGGGAGCTCCTATAATTCACCCCTCCACTTT. It encodes CASSLVTGSSYNSPLHF.